This T cell receptor (beta chain) was retrieved from a study of blood T cell repertoires in COVID-19. Background on the study: Sample material is recorded as cDNA or gDNA derived from T cells, B-cell-depleted T cells, or PBMCs.

Germline CDR1 and CDR2: SGHTS and YDEGEE. CDR3 length: 14 residues. V gave up 0 bases and J gave up 0 bases, with 6 bases separating them. Clones were read by immunoSEQ multiplex PCR, and TCRdb kept only the in-frame ones, dropping some. The sample holds about 76,000 clones, over 70% seen once. The sample comprised peripheral blood. This chain connects TRBV5-8 to TRBJ1-1; D is unclear. This clonotype was obtained from a man in his sixties or seventies with acute or convalescent COVID-19. CDR3 sequence reads: CASSLDFMNTEAFF. The CDR3, as DNA: TGTGCCAGCAGCTTGGATTTTATGAACACTGAAGCTTTCTTT.